This record covers a single T cell receptor beta chain. The same CDR3 also results from other DNA sequences found in this sample. Per the germline V gene, CDR1 is MNHEY and CDR2 is SVGAGI. The CDR3 contains 13 residues. With 2 bases removed from V and 4 bases from J, the gap between germline ends came to 8 bases. This entry comes from a study of T cells in localized non-small cell lung cancer. The data were produced by immunoSEQ multiplex PCR, yet TCRdb's version contains in-frame clones alone and is incomplete. The repertoire holds about 15,000 clones, with around 83% as singletons. The sample was peripheral blood, taken before any cancer treatment. The J gene is TRBJ1-2, the V gene TRBV6-5; tentatively, D is TRBD1 (5 bases). The TCR sequence derives from a woman aged 40-70 years with stage I lung adenocarcinoma. CDR3 residues: CASSYRGGYGYTF. The CDR3 nucleotides are TGTGCCAGCAGTTACAGGGGAGGCTATGGCTACACCTTC.